This TCR beta chain was found in a study of control samples from healthy donors and cancer patients. TCRdb's table, derived via immunoSEQ multiplex PCR, lists solely in-frame clones and lacks some. The table includes some 200,000 clones, over 90% detected once. The germline V and J ends were trimmed by 4 bases and 7 bases, with 12 bases remaining between them. Germline V gives CDR1 SGHRS, CDR2 YFSETQ. This CDR3 comprises 12 residues. The TCR originated in a man aged 50-60 years in good health. The sequencing sample was made of blood. This rearrangement joins TRBV5-1 to TRBJ2-7; D remains ambiguous. CDR3 protein: CASSPSGGEQYF. The CDR3 coding sequence is TGCGCCAGCAGCCCTTCTGGCGGAGAGCAGTACTTC. Together with reference TRBV5-1 and TRBJ2-7, the CDR3 gives the full variable domain: KAGVTQTPRYLIKTRGQQVTLSCSPISGHRSVSWYQQTPGQGLQFLFEYFSETQRNKGNFPGRFSGRQFSNSRSEMNVSTLELGDSALYLCASSPSGGEQYFGPGTRLTVT.